Each of the 11 T cell receptor beta chains below was sequenced from the same sample in a study of OX40 agonist ivuxolimab in advanced cancers. Measured with immunoSEQ multiplex PCR; TCRdb has only the in-frame clones, and not every one. The sample yields 52,000 or so clones, 70% to 90% seen once. Sequencing used CD4+ or CD8+ T cells sorted from blood, obtained in a trial of the OX40 agonist ivuxolimab. These TCRs come from an adult with an advanced solid tumor such as melanoma, head and neck, liver or kidney cancer.

The J gene is TRBJ2-7, the V gene TRBV6-5; the D gene is possibly TRBD1 (5 bases). Trimming removed 0 bases from V and 1 base from J, with 13 bases in between. The CDR3 loop spans 16 amino acids. Germline V gene lookup returns CDR1 MNHEY and CDR2 SVGAGI. CDR3 in DNA: TGTGCCAGCAGTTACTCCGTCACAGGCGTTTCCTACGAGCAGTACTTC. This codes for CASSYSVTGVSYEQYF.

The chain uses TRBV5-4 and TRBJ2-2; tentatively, D is TRBD1 (5 bases). Per the germline V gene, CDR1 is SGHNT and CDR2 is YYREEE (reference sequence). The CDR3 is 13 residues long. V gave up 7 bases and J gave up 7 bases, with 14 bases separating them. As DNA, the CDR3 is TGTGCCAGCCTAGGGGTTCCTGGCGGGGAGCTGTTTTTT. Protein: CASLGVPGGELFF.

The chain joins TRBV7-2 to TRBJ1-5; D is possibly TRBD1 (5 bases). From germline, CDR1 is SGHTA and CDR2 FQGNSA. V lost 5 bases and J 0 bases, leaving 11 bases between the germline ends. There are 15 residues in the CDR3. CDR3 bases: TGTGCCAGCAGCCCCCGGGGCCTTAGCAATCAGCCCCAGCATTTT. This sequence encodes CASSPRGLSNQPQHF.

J is TRBJ1-4 and V is TRBV5-8; 9 positions agree with TRBD1. Trimming took 5 bases from V and 7 from J; bases not matched to a gene: 9. Germline lookup yields CDR1 SGHTS and CDR2 YDEGEE. The CDR3 covers 15 residues. The chain's CDR3 is CASSVLGQGLEKLFF. Written as DNA, the CDR3 is TGTGCCAGCAGTGTGCTGGGACAGGGCCTTGAAAAACTGTTTTTT.

CDR3 DNA sequence: TGTGCCAGCACCAGCTCGAGGGGCTACACCTTC. It translates to CASTSSRGYTF. The J gene is TRBJ1-2, the V gene TRBV28, with D uncertain. Germline lookup yields CDR1 MDHEN and CDR2 SYDVKM. The CDR3 sequence is 11 residues long. V lost 7 bases and J lost 8, with 11 bases in between.

The J gene is TRBJ2-1, the V gene TRBV11-2, with TRBD1 identical over 8 bases. The trim removed 4 bases at V and 7 bases at J, leaving 9 bases unmatched. Germline assignment: CDR1 SGHAT and CDR2 FQNNGV. The CDR3 covers 15 residues. The CDR3 loop reads CASSWLQGVRNEQFF. In DNA, the CDR3 is TGTGCCAGCAGCTGGCTACAGGGGGTCAGAAATGAGCAGTTCTTC.

The chain uses TRBV30 and TRBJ1-1; possibly TRBD1 for D (6 bases). Per the germline V gene, CDR1 is GTSNPN and CDR2 is SVGIG (reference sequence). The CDR3 consists of 15 residues. Trimming cost V 1 base and J 1 base, with 13 bases left between them. This CDR3 is CAWSDPHRANTEAFF. Written as DNA, the CDR3 is TGTGCCTGGAGTGACCCTCACAGGGCGAACACTGAAGCTTTCTTT.

The genes are TRBV18 and TRBJ2-7, with 10 bases lining up with TRBD1. CDR3 length equals 18 residues. J gave up 6 bases and V 2 bases, and 16 bases lay outside the gene matches. Germline assignment: CDR1 KGHSH and CDR2 LQKENI. The CDR3 reads CASSPNPPGDRGSGEQYF. CDR3 nucleotides: TGTGCCAGCTCACCAAATCCCCCTGGGGACAGGGGATCCGGCGAGCAGTACTTC. Supplemented by reference TRBV18 and TRBJ2-7, the full variable domain reads NAGVMQNPRHLVRRRGQEARLRCSPMKGHSHVYWYRQLPEEGLKFMVYLQKENIIDESGMPKERFSAEFPKEGPSILRIQQVVRGDSAAYFCASSPNPPGDRGSGEQYFGPGTRLTVT.

This chain uses TRBV18 with TRBJ2-1; 9 bases line up with TRBD1. V shed 6 bases, J shed 7 bases, and the junction held 10 bases outside the gene matches. This CDR3 spans 15 amino acids. From germline, CDR1 is KGHSH and CDR2 LQKENI. CDR3 nucleotides: TGTGCCAGCTCCCCCGGGACAGGGAAGTTGAATGAGCAGTTCTTC. Protein product: CASSPGTGKLNEQFF.

This rearrangement joins TRBV11-2 to TRBJ1-3; D not certain. Germline values: CDR1 SGHAT, CDR2 FQNNGV. V was trimmed by 5 bases and J by 7 bases, leaving 15 bases between them. The CDR3 extends over 14 amino acids. The CDR3, as DNA: TGTGCCAGCAGCGTGCCCCCTGGGGAGAACACCATATATTTT. It yields the protein CASSVPPGENTIYF.

The chain uses TRBV7-8 and TRBJ1-5; D may be TRBD1 (5 bases). The CDR3 sequence is 16 residues long. V lost 4 bases and J 5 bases, leaving 18 bases between the germline ends. Germline values: CDR1 SGHVS, CDR2 FQNEAQ. CDR3 nucleotides: TGTGCCAGCAGCTCCCCGGCGGGGGGGGGATATCAGCCCCAGCATTTT. Its protein product is CASSSPAGGGYQPQHF.